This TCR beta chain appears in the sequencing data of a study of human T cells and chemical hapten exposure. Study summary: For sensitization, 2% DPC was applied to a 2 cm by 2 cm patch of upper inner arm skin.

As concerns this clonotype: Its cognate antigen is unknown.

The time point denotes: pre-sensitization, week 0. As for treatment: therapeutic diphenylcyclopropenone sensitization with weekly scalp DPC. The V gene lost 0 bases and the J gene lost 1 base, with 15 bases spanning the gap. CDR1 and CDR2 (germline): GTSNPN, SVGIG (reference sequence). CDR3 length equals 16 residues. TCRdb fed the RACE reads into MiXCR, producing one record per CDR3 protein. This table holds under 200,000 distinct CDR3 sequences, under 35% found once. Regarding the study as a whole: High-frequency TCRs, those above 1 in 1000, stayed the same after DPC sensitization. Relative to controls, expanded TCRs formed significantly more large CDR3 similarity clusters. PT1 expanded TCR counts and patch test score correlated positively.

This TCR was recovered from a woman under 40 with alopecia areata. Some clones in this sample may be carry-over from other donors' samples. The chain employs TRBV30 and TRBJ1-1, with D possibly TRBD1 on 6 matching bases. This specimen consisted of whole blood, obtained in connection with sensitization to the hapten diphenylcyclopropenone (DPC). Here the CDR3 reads CAWSVRRGGPNTEAFF. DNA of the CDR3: TGTGCCTGGAGTGTACGTCGGGGGGGCCCGAACACTGAAGCTTTCTTT.